This T cell receptor beta chain was profiled in a study of T cell repertoires in cytomegalovirus infection. Study-wide context: Indications came from public TCR beta signatures; they pointed to CMV infection and to a matching HLA type. Study results and caveats: HLA-C-restricted TCR beta clonotypes specific for CMV led the ex vivo response.

This clonotype was recorded at least ten times. Its target is unknown. The germline V gene encodes CDR1 SGHVS and CDR2 FQNEAQ. Trimming removed 4 bases from V and 0 bases from J; junction bases left unmatched: 3. The CDR3 runs 14 residues. MiXCR, run by TCRdb on the reads, gives a single entry per CDR3 protein. This table has approximately 1,000,000 distinct CDR3 sequences, approximately 32% appearing once. The J gene is TRBJ2-7, the V gene TRBV7-8; 7 bases fit TRBD2. The TCR sequence derives from a human donor in good health (CMV status not recorded). Some clones in this sample may be carry-over from other donors' samples. The input for sequencing was cultured CD8+ T cells from PBMCs, taken from culture after CMV antigen stimulation. The CDR3 is CASSSGGYSYEQYF. In nucleotides, the CDR3 is TGTGCCAGCAGCTCGGGGGGTTACTCCTACGAGCAGTACTTC.